This is a list of T cell receptor beta chains from one sample in a study of cytotoxic CD8 clonotypes in ibrutinib-treated CLL. Method: immunoSEQ multiplex PCR; TCRdb's copy keeps in-frame clones and lacks some. The top ten hold 3% to 4% of the sample, which has fewer than 150,000 clones, 84% seen once. This sample comprised PBMCs, obtained after 24 months of ibrutinib treatment. These receptors all stem from a human donor with chronic lymphocytic leukemia. Each CDR3 is given with its conserved first and last residue. A D gene is named only where the DNA matches it firmly. Part of the rows lack a size; the others show once, few, many or a class for expanded clones.

NA	TRBD2	15	TRBV7-2	TRBJ2-7	TGTGCCAGCAGCTTAGCCGGGACTAGCTCCTACGAGCAGTACTTC	CASSLAGTSSYEQYF
once	TRBD1	14	TRBV9	TRBJ2-6	TGTGCCAGTACTCAGGGGGTGGGGACCAACGTCCTGACTTTC	CASTQGVGTNVLTF
NA	NA	16	TRBV30	TRBJ1-2	TGTGCCTGGAGTCTCCGTAGTGGGGGGTTTTCCTATGGCTACACCTTC	CAWSLRSGGFSYGYTF
NA	NA	16	TRBV19	TRBJ1-3	TGTGCCAGTAGTATGGTAACAACGACCTCTGGAAACACCATATATTTT	CASSMVTTTSGNTIYF
NA	NA	14	TRBV9	TRBJ2-5	TGTGCCAGCAGCTTTGCGGGGTTCCGGGAGACCCAGTACTTC	CASSFAGFRETQYF
NA	TRBD2	15	TRBV5-1	TRBJ2-3	TGCGCCAGCAGCGACGGACTAGCGGGGACAGATACGCAGTATTTT	CASSDGLAGTDTQYF
NA	NA	14	TRBV7-9	TRBJ2-7	TGTGCCAGCAGCTTGGGACAGCGGGTCTACGAGCAGTACTTC	CASSLGQRVYEQYF
NA	NA	14	TRBV2	TRBJ1-4	TGTGCCAGCAGTGAGTTGAGGGGTGGTGAAAAACTGTTTTTT	CASSELRGGEKLFF
NA	TRBD1	13	TRBV11-3	TRBJ1-2	TGTGCCAGCAGCTCGCGACAGGGGCCTGGCTACACCTTC	CASSSRQGPGYTF
NA	TRBD1	14	TRBV27	TRBJ2-7	TGTGCCAGCAGTAAAGGGGACAGAGCCTACGAGCAGTACTTC	CASSKGDRAYEQYF
NA	NA	15	TRBV6-5	TRBJ1-2	TGTGCCAGCAGTTACTCGAATTCAGGGTGGAATGGCTACACCTTC	CASSYSNSGWNGYTF
NA	NA	10	TRBV2	TRBJ2-1	TGTGCCAGTGGGGGTAATGAGCAGTTCTTC	CASGGNEQFF
NA	NA	12	TRBV6-5	TRBJ2-2	TGTGCCAGCAGCCCGAACACCGGGGAGCTGTTTTTT	CASSPNTGELFF
NA	NA	13	TRBV7-7	TRBJ1-5	TGTGCCAGCAGCGGACAGTCCAATCAGCCCCAGCATTTT	CASSGQSNQPQHF
once	NA	15	TRBV7-8	TRBJ1-5	TGTGCCAGCAGCTTAGACGGACAGTACAATCAGCCCCAGCATTTT	CASSLDGQYNQPQHF
few	NA	12	TRBV7-2	TRBJ2-7	TGTGCCAGCAGCCCTACCTCCTACGAGCAGTACTTC	CASSPTSYEQYF
NA	NA	13	TRBV19	TRBJ2-5	TGTGCCAGTAGTAGAGGACAGCAAGAGACCCAGTACTTC	CASSRGQQETQYF
NA	NA	11	TRBV4-1	TRBJ2-7	TGCGCCAGCAGCACGCGACAAATGCAGTACTTC	CASSTRQMQYF
NA	NA	13	TRBV19	TRBJ2-5	TGTGCCAGTTCTCAAAAGGGAGAAGAGACCCAGTACTTC	CASSQKGEETQYF
NA	TRBD1	14	TRBV9	TRBJ1-2	TGTGCCAGCAGCGTTACAGGGGGCGCCGGAGGCTACACCTTC	CASSVTGGAGGYTF
NA	TRBD1	14	TRBV5-4	TRBJ2-7	TGTGCCAGCAGCTTGGAACAGGGGGCGTGGGAGCAGTACTTC	CASSLEQGAWEQYF
NA	NA	14	TRBV7-9	TRBJ1-2	TGTGCCAGCAGCGTGGCACTCCCGTATTATGGCTACACCTTC	CASSVALPYYGYTF
NA	NA	17	TRBV4-3	TRBJ1-3	TGCGCCAGCAGCCAAGAGAGTACAAGGGCCTCTGGAAACACCATATATTTT	CASSQESTRASGNTIYF
NA	TRBD2	15	TRBV30	TRBJ2-5	TGTGCCTGGATGGGTAGCGGGGGAACTGGGGAGACCCAGTACTTC	CAWMGSGGTGETQYF
NA	NA	12	TRBV18	TRBJ2-5	TGTGCCAGCTCGCCAGCCCAAGAGACCCAGTACTTC	CASSPAQETQYF
few	NA	16	TRBV6-5	TRBJ2-7	TGTGCCAGCAGTTACTCGATTACAGGCCGCTCCTACGAGCAGTACTTC	CASSYSITGRSYEQYF
NA	NA	12	TRBV10-1	TRBJ1-5	TGCGCCAGCAGTGATGGTGCCTCGCCCCAGCATTTT	CASSDGASPQHF
NA	NA	16	TRBV19	TRBJ2-7	TGTGCCAGTAGTAAGGCCCGGTTGGTACAAACCTACGAGCAGTACTTC	CASSKARLVQTYEQYF
once	TRBD1	15	TRBV6-1	TRBJ2-1	TGTGCCAGCACCCCGGGACAGGGGGGTTACAATGAGCAGTTCTTC	CASTPGQGGYNEQFF